These 20 T cell receptor beta chains share one sample of origin, sequenced in a study of neoadjuvant nivolumab and ipilimumab in lung cancer. Profiling relied on immunoSEQ multiplex PCR, and the TCRdb table lists in-frame clones only, not all of them. The repertoire has 39,000 or so clones, 85% to 90% of them found once; the top ten carry approximately 3.4%. The sample here was peripheral blood, taken before neoadjuvant nivolumab, alone or with ipilimumab. These receptors came from an adult with non-small cell lung cancer.

The chain has TRBV2 and TRBJ2-2, with TRBD1 matching over 9 bases. V trimming: 6 bases; J trimming: 5 bases; junction bases outside the gene matches: 7. This CDR3 region has 15 residues. CDR1 SNHLY and CDR2 FYNNEI come from the germline V gene. For the CDR3, the DNA is TGTGCCAGCAGCCCGGACAGGGGAGGGACCGGGGAGCTGTTTTTT. Encoded protein: CASSPDRGGTGELFF.

The chain couples TRBV5-1 to TRBJ2-5; D is possibly TRBD2 (6 bases). The CDR3 has 14 residues. The ends were cut back, 3 bases at V and 3 bases at J, with 12 bases in the middle. The germline CDR1 and CDR2 sequences are SGHRS and YFSETQ. The DNA for the CDR3 is TGCGCCAGCAGCTGGGCCCCTAGCGAAGAGACCCAGTACTTC. Protein: CASSWAPSEETQYF.

CDR3 amino acids: CASREARYNEQFF. The CDR3 DNA is TGCGCCAGCAGAGAGGCCCGATACAATGAGCAGTTCTTC. The chain is built from TRBV5-1 and TRBJ2-1; D unresolved. This CDR3 has 13 amino acids. Trimming stripped 5 bases from V and 4 bases from J, with 10 bases between. CDR1 and CDR2 from the germline V gene are SGHRS and YFSETQ.

This chain joins TRBV5-4 and TRBJ2-5, with D perhaps matching TRBD2 (6 bases). The CDR3 runs to 13 residues. Looked up from germline, CDR1 is SGHNT and CDR2 is YYREEE (reference sequence). Trimming removed 2 bases from V and 7 bases from J, with 12 bases in between. This CDR3 is CASSLNTEGTQYF. For the CDR3, the DNA is TGTGCCAGCAGCTTAAACACGGAGGGGACCCAGTACTTC.

The chain couples TRBV19 to TRBJ2-7, with a tentative D call TRBD2 (5 bases). The CDR3 extends over 13 amino acids. V was shortened by 4 bases and J by 2 bases, with 9 bases between the two germline ends. Germline V gene sequence: CDR1 LNHDA, CDR2 SQIVND (reference sequence). This chain's CDR3 is CASSTGVAYEQYF. The CDR3 DNA follows: TGTGCCAGTAGTACCGGGGTAGCCTACGAGCAGTACTTC. The whole variable domain, remainder taken from reference TRBV19 and TRBJ2-7, is DGGITQSPKYLFRKEGQNVTLSCEQNLNHDAMYWYRQDPGQGLRLIYYSQIVNDFQKGDIAEGYSVSREKKESFPLTVTSAQKNPTAFYLCASSTGVAYEQYFGPGTRLTVT.

The chain employs TRBV14 and TRBJ2-7, with 10 bases that match TRBD2. Germline CDR1 SGHDN, CDR2 FVKESK. The V segment lost 5 bases and the J segment 0 bases; nucleotides outside the gene matches: 4. The CDR3 extends over 15 amino acids. CDR3 nucleotides: TGTGCCAGCAGCTTAGCGGGAGGTTACTCCTACGAGCAGTACTTC. Translating it yields CASSLAGGYSYEQYF.

This chain connects TRBV11-2 to TRBJ2-1; no definite D call. The CDR3 is 14 residues long. Per germline, CDR1 SGHAT and CDR2 FQNNGV. V gave up 2 bases and J gave up 8 bases, with 13 bases separating them. CDR3 coding DNA: TGTGCCAGCAGCTTATCTTCGTATGGAGATGAGCAGTTCTTC. This codes for CASSLSSYGDEQFF.

The chain couples TRBV30 to TRBJ2-1; D is unresolved. Germline CDR1 GTSNPN, CDR2 SVGIG (reference sequence). There are 10 residues in the CDR3. Trimming removed 2 bases from V and 7 bases from J, with 3 bases in between. CDR3 DNA: TGTGCCTGGAGTCGGAATGAGCAGTTCTTC. Protein product: CAWSRNEQFF.

This clone is a singleton in its sample. This sequence joins TRBV29-1 and TRBJ2-5; TRBD1 agrees at 9 bases. Per the germline V gene, CDR1 is SQVTM and CDR2 is ANQGSEA. J gave up 4 bases and V 3 bases, and 3 bases lay outside the gene matches. This CDR3 contains 13 residues. The CDR3 loop is CSVDPGQGETQYF. CDR3 sequence (DNA): TGCAGCGTTGACCCGGGACAGGGAGAGACCCAGTACTTC. Based on the CDR3 plus reference TRBV29-1 and TRBJ2-5, the full variable domain is SAVISQKPSRDICQRGTSLTIQCQVDSQVTMMFWYRQQPGQSLTLIATANQGSEATYESGFVIDKFPISRPNLTFSTLTVSNMSPEDSSIYLCSVDPGQGETQYFGPGTRLLVL.

The chain recombines TRBV30 with TRBJ2-3; unclear D gene. V dropped 0 bases and J dropped 6 bases, with 10 bases sitting between them. CDR1 and CDR2 (germline): GTSNPN, SVGIG (reference sequence). The CDR3 covers 13 residues. The CDR3 nucleotides read TGTGCCTGGAGTGTACCCCCCTCGGATACGCAGTATTTT. This encodes CAWSVPPSDTQYF.

V gene TRBV5-1 combines with J gene TRBJ2-5, with D maybe TRBD2 (6 bases). Trimming cost V 0 bases and J 5 bases, with 11 bases left between them. Germline CDR1 and CDR2: SGHRS and YFSETQ. CDR3 length: 14 amino acids. This chain's CDR3 is CASSLDPGSETQYF. The CDR3 DNA sequence: TGCGCCAGCAGCTTGGACCCCGGGAGCGAGACCCAGTACTTC.

This clone was found once. The chain joins TRBV4-2 to TRBJ2-7; no clear D. Trimming pared 1 base from V and 1 base from J, leaving 2 bases between. Germline-derived CDR1 and CDR2 are LGHNA and YNFKEQ. CDR3 length: 12 residues. CDR3 amino acids: CASSQVSYEQYF. The CDR3, as DNA: TGTGCCAGCAGCCAAGTTTCCTACGAGCAGTACTTC.

The chain links TRBV11-2 to TRBJ2-2; D is ambiguous. V was trimmed by 5 bases and J by 7 bases, leaving 17 bases between them. Germline V lookup: CDR1 SGHAT, CDR2 FQNNGV. This CDR3 comprises 15 residues. The CDR3 DNA is TGTGCCAGCAGCCTCCAGAACTCGTATGGCGGGGAGCTGTTTTTT. Its protein is CASSLQNSYGGELFF.

The gene calls are TRBV9 and TRBJ1-3, with D possibly being TRBD1 (6 bases). Germline V lookup: CDR1 SGDLS, CDR2 YYNGEE. The CDR3 has 15 amino acids. Trimming left V 0 bases short and J 4 bases short, with 11 bases between. The CDR3 loop is CASSVVGGPGNTIYF. CDR3 DNA sequence: TGTGCCAGCAGCGTAGTCGGGGGGCCGGGAAACACCATATATTTT.

The V gene is TRBV7-2, the J gene TRBJ2-6, with TRBD2 matching over 11 bases. Looked up from germline, CDR1 is SGHTA and CDR2 is FQGNSA. V gave up 0 bases and J gave up 0 bases; unmatched junction bases: 4. CDR3 length: 19 residues. CDR3 residues: CASSLAGLAASSGANVLTF. Written as DNA, the CDR3 is TGTGCCAGCAGCTTAGCGGGACTAGCGGCGAGCTCTGGGGCCAACGTCCTGACTTTC.

This sequence joins TRBV6-5 and TRBJ2-1; 11 positions match TRBD2. This CDR3 spans 15 amino acids. Trimming took 4 bases from V and 3 from J; bases not matched to a gene: 2. Germline V gene sequence: CDR1 MNHEY, CDR2 SVGAGI. The DNA of the CDR3 is TGTGCCAGCAGTTTACTAGCGGGAGTCTACAATGAGCAGTTCTTC. The encoded protein is CASSLLAGVYNEQFF.

The chain has TRBV5-1 and TRBJ2-5; no firm D call. V was cut by 4 bases and J by 2 bases, with 12 bases left in between. In germline, CDR1 is SGHRS, CDR2 YFSETQ. CDR3 size: 14 residues. In DNA, the CDR3 is TGCGCCAGCAGCCTTGGACGGAGTCAAGAGACCCAGTACTTC. Protein: CASSLGRSQETQYF.

V usage is TRBV7-3 and J usage is TRBJ2-5; perhaps TRBD2 as D (6 bases). The CDR3 is 14 residues long. The ends were cut back, 4 bases at V and 4 bases at J, with 13 bases in the middle. Germline V gene data show CDR1 as SGHTA and CDR2 as FQGTGA. The CDR3 bases are TGTGCCAGCAGCTCGGGAGATAAACGAGAGACCCAGTACTTC. Translated, it gives CASSSGDKRETQYF.

A few counts support this clone. The J gene is TRBJ2-5, the V gene TRBV12-5, with D possibly TRBD2 on 5 matching bases. The V end lost 2 bases, the J end lost 5 bases, and 6 bases lay between the germline ends. The CDR3 totals 12 residues. Per the germline V gene, CDR1 is LGHNT and CDR2 is FRNRAP. CDR3 nucleotides: TGTGCTAGTGGTTTGACGGGGGAGACCCAGTACTTC. Translated, it gives CASGLTGETQYF.

V and J are TRBV7-2 and TRBJ1-4; weak D call: TRBD1 (6 bases). Between the trimmed V and J ends, which lost 5 bases and 2 bases, there was a span of 15 bases. This CDR3 has 16 residues. Germline V gives CDR1 SGHTA, CDR2 FQGNSA. CDR3 protein: CASSPWAGATNEKLFF. The CDR3 region has the DNA TGTGCCAGCAGCCCCTGGGCAGGGGCCACTAATGAAAAACTGTTTTTT.